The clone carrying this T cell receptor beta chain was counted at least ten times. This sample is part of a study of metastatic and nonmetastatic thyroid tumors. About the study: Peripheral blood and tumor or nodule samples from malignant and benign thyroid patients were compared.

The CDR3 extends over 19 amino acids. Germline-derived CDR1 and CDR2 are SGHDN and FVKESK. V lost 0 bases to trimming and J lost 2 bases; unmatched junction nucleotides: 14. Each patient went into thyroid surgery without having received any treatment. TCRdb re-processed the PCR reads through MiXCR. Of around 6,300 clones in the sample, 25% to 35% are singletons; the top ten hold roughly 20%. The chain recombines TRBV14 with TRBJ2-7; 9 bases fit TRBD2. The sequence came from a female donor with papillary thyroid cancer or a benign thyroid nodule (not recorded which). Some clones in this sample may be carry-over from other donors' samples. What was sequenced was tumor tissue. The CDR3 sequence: CASSQEGIGSGGLTYEQYF. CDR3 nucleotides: TGTGCCAGCAGCCAAGAGGGGATCGGTAGCGGGGGTCTCACCTACGAGCAGTACTTC.